The 13 T cell receptor beta chains listed next were all sequenced from one sample in a study of cytomegalovirus exposure and HLA in healthy donors. Both 60 Vbeta primers and 13 Jbeta primers went into the PCR. Clones were sequenced by immunoSEQ multiplex PCR, and TCRdb holds only the in-frame ones, with some missing. Of fewer than 110,000 clones in the sample, 60% to 75% were seen once. Specimen: PBMCs. The receptor source for this set is a man aged 30-40 years in good health and CMV-seronegative.

This sequence joins TRBV5-1 and TRBJ2-2; 7 nucleotides align to TRBD1. The germline gives CDR1 SGHRS, CDR2 YFSETQ. Trimming cost V 0 bases and J 6 bases; bases outside gene matches: 5. The CDR3 loop spans 15 amino acids. CDR3 region: CASSLAAGGAGELFF. The CDR3, as DNA: TGCGCCAGCAGCTTGGCCGCAGGGGGTGCCGGGGAGCTGTTTTTT.

This chain links TRBV5-1 with TRBJ2-5; tentatively, D is TRBD1 (5 bases). Germline CDR1 and CDR2: SGHRS and YFSETQ. Trimming pared 4 bases from V and 1 base from J, leaving 11 bases between. The CDR3 spans 14 residues. The CDR3 sequence is CASSKDSSQETQYF. CDR3 nucleotides: TGCGCCAGCAGCAAAGACAGTTCCCAAGAGACCCAGTACTTC.

J is TRBJ2-7 and V is TRBV4-2; 13 bases align to TRBD2. The CDR3 consists of 16 residues. Germline V gene data show CDR1 as LGHNA and CDR2 as YNFKEQ. Trimming cost V 0 bases and J 5 bases; bases outside gene matches: 4. The CDR3 coding sequence is TGTGCCAGCAGCCAAGATGGGACTAGCGGGAAGGACGAGCAGTACTTC. It codes for CASSQDGTSGKDEQYF.

V usage is TRBV19 and J usage is TRBJ2-2; TRBD2 might be the D (6 bases). Trimming cost V 3 bases and J 2 bases, with 13 bases left between them. Germline V gene lookup returns CDR1 LNHDA and CDR2 SQIVND (reference sequence). The CDR3 contains 16 residues. CDR3: CASSISASVNTGELFF. The CDR3 coding sequence is TGTGCCAGTAGTATCTCAGCTAGCGTTAACACCGGGGAGCTGTTTTTT.

This clone occurred once. The chain is built from TRBV5-4 and TRBJ2-2; 13 bases agree with TRBD2. V lost 3 bases, J lost 0 bases, and 2 bases stayed unmatched. The CDR3 is made up of 17 amino acids. The germline gives CDR1 SGHNT, CDR2 YYREEE (reference sequence). Here the CDR3 DNA reads TGTGCCAGCAGCTCGGGGACTAGCGGGGCGAACACCGGGGAGCTGTTTTTT. Translation gives CASSSGTSGANTGELFF. The whole variable domain, filled in from reference TRBV5-4 and TRBJ2-2, reads ETGVTQSPTHLIKTRGQQVTLRCSSQSGHNTVSWYQQALGQGPQFIFQYYREEENGRGNFPPRFSGLQFPNYSSELNVNALELDDSALYLCASSSGTSGANTGELFFGEGSRLTVL.

This clone has a handful of counts. The chain carries TRBV6-6 and TRBJ2-2; D not certain. Germline V gene data show CDR1 as MNHNY and CDR2 as SVGAGI (reference sequence). CDR3 length equals 12 residues. Between the trimmed V and J ends, which lost 2 bases and 7 bases, there was a span of 5 bases. The CDR3 loop is CASSYAGGELFF. The CDR3 DNA is TGTGCCAGCAGTTACGCCGGCGGGGAGCTGTTTTTT.

The chain combines TRBV27 with TRBJ1-6, with 7 bases lining up with TRBD1. Germline V CDR1 and CDR2: MNHEY, SMNVEV (reference sequence). There are 14 residues in the CDR3. V shed 5 bases, J shed 7 bases, and the junction held 5 bases outside the gene matches. The CDR3 DNA is TGTGCCAGCAGTCCCGGGACAGCGAATTCACCCCTCCACTTT. It translates to CASSPGTANSPLHF.

The genes are TRBV28 and TRBJ1-2; D may be TRBD1 (5 bases). The CDR3 is made up of 14 amino acids. Germline CDR1 and CDR2: MDHEN and SYDVKM. V was trimmed by 3 bases and J by 3 bases, leaving 11 bases between them. The DNA for the CDR3 is TGTGCCAGCAGTTTGAGGGGAGGTTACTATGGCTACACCTTC. It specifies CASSLRGGYYGYTF.

The sample holds a few counts of this clone. V and J are TRBV5-1 and TRBJ2-2; 14 bases map to TRBD2. V shed 0 bases, J shed 6 bases, and the junction held 13 bases outside the gene matches. CDR1 is SGHRS, CDR2 YFSETQ, per germline. This CDR3 spans 20 amino acids. Here the CDR3 reads CASSLGASGLAGAVAGELFF. The CDR3 DNA is TGCGCCAGCAGCTTGGGGGCCTCGGGACTAGCGGGAGCCGTCGCCGGGGAGCTGTTTTTT.

The V call is TRBV10-3, the J call TRBJ2-5, with 11 bases fitting TRBD1. The CDR3 covers 14 residues. The V gene's germline CDR1 is ENHRY and CDR2 SYGVKD. V lost 10 bases to trimming and J lost 3 bases; unmatched junction nucleotides: 7. Here the CDR3 DNA reads TGTGCCACCCGGACAGGGGGCGGGGAAGAGACCCAGTACTTC. Residues: CATRTGGGEETQYF.

The J gene is TRBJ1-2, the V gene TRBV19; no definite D call. The CDR3 contains 15 residues. V was shortened by 1 base and J by 0 bases, with 9 bases between the two germline ends. Per germline, CDR1 LNHDA and CDR2 SQIVND (reference sequence). Here the CDR3 reads CASSIVRASNYGYTF. The CDR3 coding sequence is TGTGCCAGTAGTATAGTGAGGGCTTCTAACTATGGCTACACCTTC.

The V gene is TRBV19, the J gene TRBJ2-5, with a possible D match to TRBD2 (5 bases). V lost 8 bases to trimming and J lost 1 base, with 11 bases between them. CDR3 length: 13 residues. Per germline, CDR1 LNHDA and CDR2 SQIVND (reference sequence). CDR3 residues: CASGGLRQETQYF. The CDR3 DNA reads as TGTGCCAGTGGTGGACTGCGCCAAGAGACCCAGTACTTC. The full variable domain, with the rest looked up from reference TRBV19 and TRBJ2-5, is DGGITQSPKYLFRKEGQNVTLSCEQNLNHDAMYWYRQDPGQGLRLIYYSQIVNDFQKGDIAEGYSVSREKKESFPLTVTSAQKNPTAFYLCASGGLRQETQYFGPGTRLLVL.

This clone has more than one count but fewer than ten. The chain joins TRBV6-5 to TRBJ2-2; 8 nucleotides agree with TRBD2. The ends lost 6 bases at V and 5 bases at J; junction bases unmatched: 8. Germline CDR1 MNHEY, CDR2 SVGAGI. This CDR3 is built from 15 residues. Written as DNA, the CDR3 is TGTGCCAGCAGGTCCCGGGGGGGCACAACCGGGGAGCTGTTTTTT. Translating gives CASRSRGGTTGELFF.